The present T cell receptor beta chain was sequenced within a study of regulatory T cells in long-lasting Graves disease. Comments on this clonotype: Its antigen is currently unknown. Its ends do not fully match the called genes, so a read error is possible.

Study conclusions and caveats: Persistent Graves' patients had lower TCR diversity than newly diagnosed ones.

For TCR beta, libraries came from iRepertoire HTBI primers and Arm-PCR of CDR3 regions. From the multiplex PCR reads, TCRdb called clonotypes with MiXCR, one entry per CDR3 protein. The table lists 360,000 or so distinct CDR3 sequences, 15% to 20% of them singletons. Sample time point: newly diagnosed GD, antithyroid drugs for less than 3 months. Making the TCR library involved RNA that had been extracted from PBMCs. American Thyroid Association guidelines defined how Graves' disease was diagnosed. Germline values: CDR1 SSHAT, CDR2 FNYEAQ (reference sequence). This CDR3 is built from 15 residues. These data were also reused for a study on T cells in Graves' hyperthyroidism and ophthalmopathy.

This specimen consisted of peripheral blood mononuclear cells (PBMCs), obtained at new diagnosis, from a patient treated with antithyroid drugs. The receptor was isolated from a woman under 30 with Graves disease. This chain connects TRBV7-7 to TRBJ2-7, with TRBD2 identical over 11 bases. The CDR3 spells CASSLGLADSYEQYF. The CDR3 DNA follows: TGTGCTAGCAGCTTGGGACTAGCGGACTCCTACGAGCAGTACTTC.